This TCR beta chain emerged from a study of blood T cells in healthy people across ages. Study-level findings and limits: TCR beta diversity, measured per million T cells, fell in a roughly linear way with age.

This CDR3 spans 14 amino acids. Germline CDR1 reads SEHNR; CDR2 reads FQNEAQ (reference sequence). V was cut by 5 bases and J by 4 bases, with 14 bases left in between. Comment on this clonotype: Its antigen is currently unknown.

Through a sample-barcoded 5' primer and a J-beta primer mix, a second PCR was run for roughly 6 to 12 cycles. TCRdb re-derived calls from the 5' RACE reads in MiXCR, one entry per CDR3 protein. The sample records 1.5 million to 1.8 million distinct CDR3 sequences, roughly 43% being singletons. Sequenced input: blood. The V call is TRBV7-9, the J call TRBJ1-2; TRBD1 might be the D (5 bases). The TCR originated in a woman aged 18-29 years in good health. The CDR3 coding sequence is TGTGCCAGCAGCGTCGCGGGGGACCCCTATGGCTACACCTTC. This encodes CASSVAGDPYGYTF.